This TCR beta chain is from a study of breast tumors, draining lymph nodes, adjacent tissues. Study observations and caveats: Compared with lymph nodes, tumors were less diverse; compared with nontumor tissue, more. Compared with basal-like, luminal-like tumors shared significantly more repertoire with nontumor tissue.

As regards this clonotype: Its antigen is not identified. A single base separates this from a much larger clone, so it may be a read error.

The germline gives CDR1 SNHLY, CDR2 FYNNEI. This CDR3 spans 15 amino acids. MiXCR was run by TCRdb on the multiplex PCR reads, yielding one entry per CDR3 protein. The data contain tens of thousands of distinct CDR3 sequences, about 23% of them seen just once; the ten biggest clones take up roughly 8%. The V call is TRBV2, the J call TRBJ2-3; TRBD2 matches at 9 bases. Sequenced sample: breast tumor tissue. The receptor was derived from a female donor with breast cancer. Some clones in this sample may be carry-over from other donors' samples. The CDR3 nucleotides are TGTGCCAGCAGAGGCGGGGGGGCCTTGGCGGATATGCAGTATTTT. Translated, it gives CASRGGGALADMQYF. The full variable domain, its missing parts supplied by reference TRBV2 and TRBJ2-3, is EPEVTQTPSHQVTQMGQEVILRCVPISNHLYFYWYRQILGQKVEFLVSFYNNEISEKSEIFDDQFSVERPDGSNFTLKIRSTKLEDSAMYFCASRGGGALADMQYFGPGTRLTVL.